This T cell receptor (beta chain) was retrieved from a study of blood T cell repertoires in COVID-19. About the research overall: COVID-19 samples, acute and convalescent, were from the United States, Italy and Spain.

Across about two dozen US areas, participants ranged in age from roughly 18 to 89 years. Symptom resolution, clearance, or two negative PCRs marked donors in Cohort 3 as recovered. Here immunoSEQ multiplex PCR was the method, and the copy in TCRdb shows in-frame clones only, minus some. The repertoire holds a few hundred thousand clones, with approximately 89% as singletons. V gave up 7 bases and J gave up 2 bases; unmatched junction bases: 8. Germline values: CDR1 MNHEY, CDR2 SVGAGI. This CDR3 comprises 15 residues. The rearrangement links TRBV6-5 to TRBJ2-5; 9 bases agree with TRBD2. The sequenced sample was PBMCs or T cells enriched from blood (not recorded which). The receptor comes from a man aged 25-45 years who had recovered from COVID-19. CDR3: CASTFSGGSQETQYF. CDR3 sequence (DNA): TGTGCCAGCACTTTTAGCGGGGGCTCTCAAGAGACCCAGTACTTC.